This T cell receptor (beta chain) was sequenced for a study of lymphopenia after photon versus proton radiotherapy. Study-wide results and limits: Proton therapy kept repertoires fairly stable, unlike photons, which gained effector/memory cells. Oligoclonal CD8+ Temra expansion after nadir drove photon patients' diversity drop. Only patients who died were analyzed for survival; proton advantage is unproven.

CDR3 length equals 14 residues. V was pared by 1 base and J by 2 bases, with 10 bases between. Germline V gene lookup returns CDR1 SGHNT and CDR2 YYREEE (reference sequence). Repertoires were generated with immunoSEQ multiplex PCR, while TCRdb's copy carries only in-frame clones and drops some. This table holds roughly 61,000 clones, roughly 87% found once. In regard to this clone: The antigen remains unidentified.

The material was peripheral blood, obtained from a patient treated with proton-based radiotherapy. The clonotype comes from an elderly man with esophageal cancer. The chain carries TRBV5-4 and TRBJ2-7, with D maybe TRBD2 (5 bases). The CDR3 bases are TGTGCCAGCAGCTTGTTCAGCGGTGCCTACGAGCAGTACTTC. It encodes CASSLFSGAYEQYF.